A single sample is the source of the 3 T cell receptor beta chains below, sequenced in a study of blood T cell repertoires in COVID-19. Using immunoSEQ multiplex PCR, the repertoire was profiled, and TCRdb retains in-frame clones only, with some absent. The sample includes 77,000 or so clones, more than 65% of them seen just once. The source material was peripheral blood. These receptors came from a woman aged 80 or over with active or convalescent COVID-19.

This chain links TRBV29-1 with TRBJ1-1; no definite D call. In germline, CDR1 is SQVTM, CDR2 ANQGSEA. Trimming removed 5 bases from V and 5 bases from J, with 15 bases in between. CDR3 length: 13 residues. This chain's CDR3 is CSVRQAVGTEAFF. CDR3 nucleotide sequence: TGCAGCGTTAGGCAGGCAGTAGGAACTGAAGCTTTCTTT.

Comment on this clone: One end of the junction fails to match germline, which may point to a read error. The rearrangement joins TRBV6-4 to TRBJ1-1, with TRBD1 matching over 8 bases. Germline CDR1 reads MRHNA; CDR2 reads SNTAGT. The CDR3 is made up of 14 amino acids. CDR3 sequence (DNA): TGTGCCAGCAGACCCCGGACAGGGAACAGTGAAGCTTTCTTT. The encoded protein is CASRPRTGNSEAFF.

The chain's CDR3 is CASSPIQGNEQFF. CDR3 DNA: TGTGCCAGCAGCCCAATACAGGGGAATGAGCAGTTCTTC. The chain employs TRBV3-1 (or the pseudogene TRBV3-2) and TRBJ2-1; 7 bases match TRBD1. Germline V lookup: CDR1 LGHDT, CDR2 YNNKEL (reference sequence). The CDR3 is 13 amino acids. V lost 4 bases to trimming and J lost 7 bases; unmatched junction nucleotides: 4.